The 8 T cell receptor beta chains reported below all come from one sample, sequenced in a study of blood T cell repertoires in COVID-19. Method: immunoSEQ multiplex PCR; TCRdb's copy keeps in-frame clones and lacks some. The profile shows 200,000 to 250,000 clones, around nine tenths of them singletons. The sample taken for sequencing was PBMCs or T cells enriched from blood (not recorded which). The receptors shown here come from a man under 40 who had recovered from COVID-19.

The V call is TRBV5-4, the J call TRBJ2-7; D remains ambiguous. This CDR3 comprises 15 residues. Per germline, CDR1 SGHNT and CDR2 YYREEE (reference sequence). Trimming took off 2 bases at V and 3 bases at J, with 15 bases between the two ends. The chain's CDR3 is CASSFSQDPIYEQYF. The CDR3 nucleotides read TGTGCCAGCAGCTTCTCCCAGGATCCCATCTACGAGCAGTACTTC.

The chain combines TRBV4-1 with TRBJ2-3, with 9 positions matching TRBD2. There are 19 residues in the CDR3. The junction had 12 bases not matched to a gene; V was cut back by 1 base and J by 1 base. CDR1 and CDR2 (germline): MGHRA, YSYEKL. The CDR3, as DNA: TGCGCCAGCAGCCAAGGACTCCCCGGGCTAGCGGGACGCACAGATACGCAGTATTTT. This encodes CASSQGLPGLAGRTDTQYF.

CDR3 loop: CASSRDRSYNSPLHF. CDR3 in DNA: TGTGCCAGCTCACGGGACAGAAGTTATAATTCACCCCTCCACTTT. The rearrangement uses TRBV18 and TRBJ1-6; 7 bases map to TRBD1. The germline gives CDR1 KGHSH, CDR2 LQKENI. The CDR3 is made up of 15 amino acids. Trimming took 4 bases from V and 4 from J; bases not matched to a gene: 4.

The V and J genes are TRBV7-9 and TRBJ1-4; no clear D gene. The germline gives CDR1 SEHNR, CDR2 FQNEAQ (reference sequence). The CDR3 has 16 residues. V lost 1 base, J lost 5 bases, and 14 bases lay in between. DNA of the CDR3: TGTGCCAGCAGCTTAGGAGGGCGCACCTTGAATGAAAAACTGTTTTTT. Its protein product is CASSLGGRTLNEKLFF.

This rearrangement joins TRBV5-1 to TRBJ1-3; D may be TRBD1 (6 bases). Trimming shortened V by 5 bases and J by 0 bases, and 15 bases separated the two germline ends. Germline-derived CDR1 and CDR2 are SGHRS and YFSETQ. There are 16 residues in the CDR3. Here the CDR3 DNA reads TGCGCCAGCAGATGGGACACCGGCTTCTCTGGAAACACCATATATTTT. It yields the protein CASRWDTGFSGNTIYF.

On this clone itself: This specimen includes other DNA sequences encoding the same CDR3. The CDR3 DNA is TGTGCCAGCTCACCCGGGACAGGGGGGACCTACGAGCAGTACTTC. This translates into CASSPGTGGTYEQYF. This rearrangement joins TRBV18 to TRBJ2-7, with 11 positions matching TRBD1. This CDR3 comprises 15 residues. CDR1 and CDR2 from the germline V gene are KGHSH and LQKENI. Losses at the gene ends were 3 bases for V and 2 bases for J; bases not matched to a gene: 3.

The chain uses TRBV28 and TRBJ1-4; 8 bases align to TRBD1. V was clipped by 5 bases and J by 8 bases; unmatched bases: 10. CDR3 size: 15 residues. Germline V gene lookup returns CDR1 MDHEN and CDR2 SYDVKM. The CDR3 DNA sequence: TGTGCCAGCAGTCCCCCGACAGGGACAGGCGAAAAACTGTTTTTT. This encodes CASSPPTGTGEKLFF.

The sample holds one count of this clone. The V gene is TRBV6-1, the J gene TRBJ2-7, with 9 bases identical to TRBD1. V dropped 4 bases and J dropped 6; count of bases not matched to a gene: 13. The CDR3 is 16 residues long. Germline V lookup: CDR1 MNHNS, CDR2 SASEGT. The CDR3, as DNA: TGTGCCAGCAGTGGGCAATCGACAGGGGGAAGGGTCGAGCAGTACTTC. This codes for CASSGQSTGGRVEQYF.